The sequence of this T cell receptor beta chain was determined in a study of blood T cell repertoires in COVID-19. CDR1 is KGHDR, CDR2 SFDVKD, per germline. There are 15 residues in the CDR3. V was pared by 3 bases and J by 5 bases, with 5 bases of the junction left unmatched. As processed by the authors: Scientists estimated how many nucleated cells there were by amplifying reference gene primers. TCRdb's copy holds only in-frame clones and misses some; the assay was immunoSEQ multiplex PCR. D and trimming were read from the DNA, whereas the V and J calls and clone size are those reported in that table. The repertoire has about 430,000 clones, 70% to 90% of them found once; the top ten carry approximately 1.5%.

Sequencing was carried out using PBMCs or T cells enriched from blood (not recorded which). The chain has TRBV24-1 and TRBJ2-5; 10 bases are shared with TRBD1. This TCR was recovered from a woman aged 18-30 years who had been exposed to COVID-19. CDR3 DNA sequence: TGTGCCACCAGTGATCGGACAGGGGGTAAGGAGACCCAGTACTTC. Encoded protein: CATSDRTGGKETQYF.